Below, 15 T cell receptor beta chains from the same sample are listed, as sequenced in a study of blood T cell repertoires in COVID-19. Sequencing was performed with immunoSEQ multiplex PCR; in TCRdb, only in-frame clones are kept and a portion is missing. The sample includes approximately 200,000 clones, about 80% of them seen just once. Sequencing was carried out using peripheral blood. The receptor source for this set is an older woman with acute or convalescent COVID-19.

J is TRBJ2-2 and V is TRBV28, with 7 bases identical to TRBD2. The V segment lost 11 bases and the J segment 8 bases; nucleotides outside the gene matches: 8. The CDR3 is 12 residues long. Germline-derived CDR1 and CDR2 are MDHEN and SYDVKM. The CDR3 DNA reads TGTGCCGTACAGGCGGGGGTAGGGGAGCTGTTTTTT. Its translation: CAVQAGVGELFF. Based on the CDR3 plus reference TRBV28 and TRBJ2-2, the full variable domain is DVKVTQSSRYLVKRTGEKVFLECVQDMDHENMFWYRQDPGLGLRLIYFSYDVKMKEKGDIPEGYSVSREKKERFSLILESASTNQTSMYLCAVQAGVGELFFGEGSRLTVL.

A single count supports this clone. This sample also contains other DNA sequences that code for the same CDR3. The CDR3 DNA reads TGTGCCAGCAGTTACCGAGGACAGCTGAACACTGAAGCTTTCTTT. Its translation: CASSYRGQLNTEAFF. The V call is TRBV6-5, the J call TRBJ1-1; TRBD1 might be the D (6 bases). The CDR3 length is 15 residues. V was trimmed by 2 bases and J by 0 bases, leaving 10 bases between them. The germline V gene has CDR1 MNHEY and CDR2 SVGAGI.

The genes are TRBV10-3 and TRBJ2-7; 9 bases fit TRBD1. Trimming removed 5 bases from V and 4 bases from J; junction bases left unmatched: 3. The CDR3 contains 13 residues. Per germline, CDR1 ENHRY and CDR2 SYGVKD. CDR3 in amino acids: CAISPGQGYEQYF. The DNA for the CDR3 is TGTGCCATCAGTCCGGGACAGGGTTACGAGCAGTACTTC.

On this clone itself: Other nucleotide sequences from this sample produce the same CDR3. V and J are TRBV28 and TRBJ2-7; D unresolved. The CDR3 sequence is 12 residues long. Trimming left V 6 bases short and J 3 bases short, with 9 bases between. The V gene's germline CDR1 is MDHEN and CDR2 SYDVKM. This CDR3 is CASSLPGYEQYF. The CDR3 nucleotides are TGTGCCAGCAGCCTACCAGGCTACGAGCAGTACTTC.

V gene TRBV29-1 combines with J gene TRBJ1-2; perhaps TRBD1 as D (6 bases). This CDR3 is built from 12 residues. With 4 bases removed from V and 6 bases from J, the gap between germline ends came to 12 bases. Looked up from germline, CDR1 is SQVTM and CDR2 is ANQGSEA. CDR3 in DNA: TGCAGCGTTGTTGGGGGGGCGGATGGCTACACCTTC. Its translation: CSVVGGADGYTF.

CDR3 sequence (DNA): TGTGCCAGCAGCTATGGACTGTCGAGTTACACCGGGGAGCTGTTTTTT. Translating it yields CASSYGLSSYTGELFF. This chain joins TRBV5-5 and TRBJ2-2, with D tentatively TRBD2 (5 bases). The germline CDR1 and CDR2 sequences are SGHKS and YYEKEE (reference sequence). The CDR3 has 16 residues. The V gene lost 3 bases and the J gene lost 3 bases, with 15 bases spanning the gap. The entire variable domain, with the rest obtained from reference TRBV5-5 and TRBJ2-2, is as follows: DAGVTQSPTHLIKTRGQQVTLRCSPISGHKSVSWYQQVLGQGPQFIFQYYEKEERGRGNFPDRFSARQFPNYSSELNVNALLLGDSALYLCASSYGLSSYTGELFFGEGSRLTVL.

This clone was recorded only once. J is TRBJ2-5 and V is TRBV6-5; D may be TRBD2 (5 bases). The CDR3 loop spans 15 amino acids. Looked up from germline, CDR1 is MNHEY and CDR2 is SVGAGI. The V end was cut by 4 bases, the J end by 4 bases, with 16 bases between. CDR3 nucleotides: TGTGCCAGCAGTTGGACGCGGGCTAGCAGAGAGACCCAGTACTTC. Its protein product is CASSWTRASRETQYF.

The gene calls are TRBV15 and TRBJ2-1; 7 bases fit TRBD1. V lost 1 base and J lost 5; bases outside the gene matches: 8. The length of the CDR3 is 16 residues. Germline lookup yields CDR1 LNHNV and CDR2 YYDKDF (reference sequence). The CDR3 spells CATSRGGGYSNNEQFF. CDR3 in DNA: TGTGCCACCAGCAGAGGAGGGGGCTACTCGAACAATGAGCAGTTCTTC.

The rearrangement uses TRBV10-3 and TRBJ1-2, with a weak D call TRBD1 (5 bases). Germline-derived CDR1 and CDR2 are ENHRY and SYGVKD. Deletions cut 7 bases from V and 2 bases from J, with 20 bases between. The CDR3 spans 16 residues. CDR3 nucleotide sequence: TGTGCCATCACCCCGCGACGGACGGACACAAACTATGGCTACACCTTC. It codes for CAITPRRTDTNYGYTF.

This clone was picked up a small number of times. The chain has TRBV30 and TRBJ1-2; perhaps TRBD1 as D (6 bases). The germline V and J ends were trimmed by 4 bases and 7 bases, with 31 bases remaining between them. The CDR3 consists of 18 residues. The germline V gene has CDR1 GTSNPN and CDR2 SVGIG (reference sequence). This CDR3 is CAWTPQRTGGPGMAGYTF. DNA for the CDR3: TGTGCCTGGACCCCTCAGAGGACCGGGGGGCCCGGGATGGCTGGCTACACCTTC.

This clone has more than one count but fewer than ten. This rearrangement joins TRBV5-6 to TRBJ1-3, with 8 bases matching TRBD1. The junction had 6 bases not matched to a gene; V was cut back by 0 bases and J by 4 bases. Germline V gene lookup returns CDR1 SGHDT and CDR2 YYEEEE. The CDR3 spans 16 residues. This CDR3 is CASSLAQGAGGNTIYF. CDR3 coding DNA: TGTGCCAGCAGCTTGGCCCAGGGGGCTGGAGGAAACACCATATATTTT.

This sequence joins TRBV9 and TRBJ2-6; D is ambiguous. The CDR3 runs to 17 residues. Germline V gene lookup returns CDR1 SGDLS and CDR2 YYNGEE. The germline V and J ends were trimmed by 2 bases and 1 base, with 13 bases remaining between them. The CDR3 DNA is TGTGCCAGCAGCGTTGATCTCCTAGTGTCTGGGGCCAACGTCCTGACTTTC. Its translation: CASSVDLLVSGANVLTF.

The V gene is TRBV15, the J gene TRBJ2-3; 12 positions agree with TRBD2. This CDR3 contains 15 residues. The trim removed 5 bases at V and 7 bases at J, leaving 7 bases unmatched. Germline-derived CDR1 and CDR2 are LNHNV and YYDKDF (reference sequence). CDR3 loop: CATSGPSGGANTQYF. CDR3 DNA sequence: TGTGCCACCAGCGGGCCTAGCGGGGGGGCCAATACGCAGTATTTT.

The rearrangement uses TRBV6-2 or TRBV6-3 and TRBJ2-3, with D unresolved. CDR1 and CDR2 (germline): MNHEY, SVGEGT. The CDR3 is 14 amino acids. V was trimmed by 4 bases and J by 6 bases, leaving 14 bases between them. The CDR3 spells CASSLSRIGDTQYF. In DNA form, the CDR3 reads TGTGCCAGCAGTTTGAGCCGAATCGGGGATACGCAGTATTTT.

V usage is TRBV30 and J usage is TRBJ1-2; 9 nucleotides match TRBD1. Germline trimming cut 2 bases from V and 5 bases from J; bases unmatched to any gene: 9. CDR1 GTSNPN and CDR2 SVGIG come from the germline V gene (reference sequence). The CDR3 runs 15 residues. The CDR3 protein is CAWSTGQGIGYGYTF. The CDR3 DNA reads TGTGCCTGGAGTACCGGACAGGGGATCGGGTATGGCTACACCTTC.